Listed below are T cell receptor beta chains from one sample, sequenced in a study of T cell responses to AZD1222 COVID-19 vaccine. Using immunoSEQ multiplex PCR, the repertoire was profiled, and TCRdb retains in-frame clones only, with some absent. Seen here are about 100,000 clones, approximately 88% observed once, and the top ten hold 7% to 10%. The sample was peripheral blood, taken on day 0 of AZD1222 vaccination. These receptors all stem from an adult in good health. CDR3s include the opening cysteine and the closing phenylalanine or tryptophan. Each record gives: clone size, V gene, D gene, J gene, CDR3 protein, CDR3 DNA. A D gene is named only where the DNA matches it firmly. Size tells how often a clone was seen (once, few, many) or the class of an expanded clone, and some rows leave it out.

clone size: NA; V gene: TRBV21-1; D gene: NA; J gene: TRBJ2-2; CDR3 protein: CASDRGGTGELFF; CDR3 DNA: TGTGCCAGCGACAGGGGGGGCACCGGGGAGCTGTTTTTT
clone size: NA; V gene: TRBV27; D gene: NA; J gene: TRBJ2-3; CDR3 protein: CASTPLWPSADTQYF; CDR3 DNA: TGTGCCAGCACCCCCCTTTGGCCCTCTGCAGATACGCAGTATTTT
clone size: NA; V gene: TRBV27; D gene: TRBD1; J gene: TRBJ2-7; CDR3 protein: CASSFDRGKSEQYF; CDR3 DNA: TGTGCCAGCAGTTTTGACAGGGGCAAGTCCGAGCAGTACTTC
clone size: NA; V gene: TRBV14; D gene: NA; J gene: TRBJ1-1; CDR3 protein: CASSYFRGNTEAFF; CDR3 DNA: TGTGCCAGCAGCTACTTCCGAGGCAACACTGAAGCTTTCTTT
clone size: NA; V gene: TRBV4-2; D gene: TRBD1; J gene: TRBJ1-2; CDR3 protein: CASSQRDRGNYGYTF; CDR3 DNA: TGTGCCAGCAGCCAAAGGGACAGGGGGAACTATGGCTACACCTTC
clone size: NA; V gene: TRBV3-1/TRBV3-2; D gene: NA; J gene: TRBJ2-3; CDR3 protein: CASSPSTVTDTQYF; CDR3 DNA: TGTGCCAGCAGCCCCTCGACAGTCACAGATACGCAGTATTTT
clone size: NA; V gene: TRBV4-2; D gene: NA; J gene: TRBJ2-7; CDR3 protein: CASSSHRESSYEQYF; CDR3 DNA: TGTGCCAGCAGCTCTCACAGGGAAAGCTCCTACGAGCAGTACTTC
clone size: NA; V gene: TRBV5-1; D gene: TRBD1; J gene: TRBJ1-6; CDR3 protein: CASSLEGQYSPLHF; CDR3 DNA: TGCGCCAGCAGCTTGGAGGGACAGTATTCACCCCTCCACTTT
clone size: NA; V gene: TRBV15; D gene: NA; J gene: TRBJ1-2; CDR3 protein: CATSRDLGQSHYGYTF; CDR3 DNA: TGTGCCACCAGCAGAGATCTCGGACAGTCCCACTATGGCTACACCTTC
clone size: few; V gene: TRBV28; D gene: NA; J gene: TRBJ1-5; CDR3 protein: CASSFLTKNQPQHF; CDR3 DNA: TGTGCCAGCAGTTTCCTAACCAAGAATCAGCCCCAGCATTTT
clone size: once; V gene: TRBV30; D gene: TRBD1; J gene: TRBJ1-2; CDR3 protein: CAWSVDRGRANYGYTF; CDR3 DNA: TGTGCCTGGAGTGTTGACAGGGGGCGGGCTAACTATGGCTACACCTTC
clone size: NA; V gene: TRBV9; D gene: TRBD2; J gene: TRBJ2-1; CDR3 protein: CASSLGTSGRRLGNEQFF; CDR3 DNA: TGTGCCAGCAGCCTCGGGACTAGCGGGAGGCGGTTGGGCAATGAGCAGTTCTTC
clone size: NA; V gene: TRBV9; D gene: TRBD2; J gene: TRBJ2-7; CDR3 protein: CASSPSTSGPYEQYF; CDR3 DNA: TGTGCCAGCAGCCCCTCGACTAGCGGGCCCTACGAGCAGTACTTC
clone size: NA; V gene: TRBV28; D gene: TRBD2; J gene: TRBJ2-3; CDR3 protein: CASSLSGRSTDTQYF; CDR3 DNA: TGTGCCAGCAGCCTTAGCGGGAGAAGCACAGATACGCAGTATTTT
clone size: NA; V gene: TRBV10-2; D gene: TRBD2; J gene: TRBJ2-1; CDR3 protein: CASSEWRGKENEQFF; CDR3 DNA: TGCGCCAGCAGTGAGTGGCGGGGGAAGGAAAATGAGCAGTTCTTC
clone size: once; V gene: TRBV3-1/TRBV3-2; D gene: NA; J gene: TRBJ2-3; CDR3 protein: CASSRGTDTQYF; CDR3 DNA: TGTGCCAGCAGCCGAGGCACAGATACGCAGTATTTT
clone size: NA; V gene: TRBV2; D gene: NA; J gene: TRBJ1-2; CDR3 protein: CASSPRGDHGYTF; CDR3 DNA: TGTGCCAGCAGCCCAAGGGGGGATCATGGCTACACCTTC
clone size: NA; V gene: TRBV7-2; D gene: NA; J gene: TRBJ1-6; CDR3 protein: CASSPLGRAQNSPLHF; CDR3 DNA: TGTGCCAGCAGCCCCCTAGGGAGGGCCCAAAATTCACCCCTCCACTTT
clone size: NA; V gene: TRBV30; D gene: NA; J gene: TRBJ2-5; CDR3 protein: CAWSIGWVKETQYF; CDR3 DNA: TGTGCCTGGAGCATAGGGTGGGTCAAAGAGACCCAGTACTTC
clone size: NA; V gene: TRBV4-3; D gene: NA; J gene: TRBJ1-5; CDR3 protein: CASSQRWGAGQPQHF; CDR3 DNA: TGCGCCAGCAGCCAGCGTTGGGGGGCTGGTCAGCCCCAGCATTTT
clone size: NA; V gene: TRBV3-1/TRBV3-2; D gene: NA; J gene: TRBJ2-3; CDR3 protein: CASSQLGPNTQYF; CDR3 DNA: TGTGCCAGCAGCCAACTCGGGCCAAATACGCAGTATTTT
clone size: NA; V gene: TRBV24-1; D gene: TRBD1; J gene: TRBJ1-5; CDR3 protein: CASSTGAYNQPQHF; CDR3 DNA: TGTGCCAGCTCGACAGGGGCTTACAATCAGCCCCAGCATTTT
clone size: NA; V gene: TRBV5-1; D gene: TRBD1; J gene: TRBJ1-6; CDR3 protein: CASSQQGANSPLHF; CDR3 DNA: TGCGCCAGCAGCCAACAGGGGGCAAATTCACCCCTCCACTTT
clone size: NA; V gene: TRBV7-4; D gene: NA; J gene: TRBJ2-1; CDR3 protein: CASSSGKVFF; CDR3 DNA: TGTGCCAGCAGCTCAGGGAAAGTGTTCTTC
clone size: NA; V gene: TRBV24-1; D gene: NA; J gene: TRBJ2-6; CDR3 protein: CATSDNGENVGANVLTF; CDR3 DNA: TGTGCCACCAGTGATAACGGCGAAAACGTCGGGGCCAACGTCCTGACTTTC
clone size: NA; V gene: TRBV7-2; D gene: NA; J gene: TRBJ2-3; CDR3 protein: CASTSGIHTDTQYF; CDR3 DNA: TGTGCCAGCACCTCCGGGATCCACACAGATACGCAGTATTTT
clone size: NA; V gene: TRBV9; D gene: TRBD2; J gene: TRBJ2-1; CDR3 protein: CASSGPGLAFEQFF; CDR3 DNA: TGTGCCAGCAGCGGGCCTGGACTAGCGTTTGAGCAGTTCTTC
clone size: NA; V gene: TRBV7-9; D gene: TRBD2; J gene: TRBJ2-3; CDR3 protein: CASSPGTSGSSSDTQYF; CDR3 DNA: TGTGCCAGCAGCCCAGGGACTAGCGGGAGTAGTTCAGATACGCAGTATTTT
clone size: NA; V gene: TRBV3-1/TRBV3-2; D gene: NA; J gene: TRBJ1-1; CDR3 protein: CASSFRQSAFF; CDR3 DNA: TGTGCCAGCAGTTTCAGACAGTCAGCTTTCTTT
clone size: NA; V gene: TRBV25-1; D gene: NA; J gene: TRBJ2-7; CDR3 protein: CASSESVRGEQYF; CDR3 DNA: TGTGCCAGCAGTGAATCAGTCAGGGGCGAGCAGTACTTC
clone size: NA; V gene: TRBV11-2; D gene: NA; J gene: TRBJ1-4; CDR3 protein: CASSFGVAGKLFF; CDR3 DNA: TGTGCCAGCAGCTTTGGGGTGGCAGGAAAACTGTTTTTT
clone size: NA; V gene: TRBV24-1; D gene: NA; J gene: TRBJ2-1; CDR3 protein: CATSELTSGEQFF; CDR3 DNA: TGTGCCACCAGTGAACTAACCTCGGGTGAGCAGTTCTTC
clone size: NA; V gene: TRBV5-1; D gene: NA; J gene: TRBJ2-7; CDR3 protein: CASSRRPTDEQYF; CDR3 DNA: TGCGCCAGCAGCCGTCGTCCTACTGATGAGCAGTACTTC
clone size: NA; V gene: TRBV7-2; D gene: NA; J gene: TRBJ2-3; CDR3 protein: CASSRLTGAGVGSTDTQYF; CDR3 DNA: TGTGCCAGCAGCCGTCTGACAGGGGCGGGGGTAGGTAGCACAGATACGCAGTATTTT
clone size: NA; V gene: TRBV29-1; D gene: NA; J gene: TRBJ1-1; CDR3 protein: CSVAGGGLRGEAFF; CDR3 DNA: TGCAGCGTTGCAGGCGGGGGGTTGAGGGGTGAAGCTTTCTTT
clone size: NA; V gene: TRBV7-3; D gene: NA; J gene: TRBJ2-1; CDR3 protein: CASSPSGLSSYNEQFF; CDR3 DNA: TGTGCCAGCAGCCCCAGCGGACTGAGCTCCTACAATGAGCAGTTCTTC
clone size: NA; V gene: TRBV7-7; D gene: NA; J gene: TRBJ1-1; CDR3 protein: CASSLADNTEAFF; CDR3 DNA: TGTGCCAGCAGCTTAGCGGATAACACTGAAGCTTTCTTT